This T cell receptor beta chain is from a study of blood T cells in healthy people across ages. The authors ran a second PCR of roughly 6 to 12 cycles using a sample-barcoded 5' primer and a J-beta primer mix. TCRdb reprocessed the 5' RACE reads via MiXCR and lists one record per CDR3 protein. The data contain around 1.5 million distinct CDR3 sequences, 30% to 35% of them singletons. The germline V gene has CDR1 SGHNT and CDR2 YYREEE (reference sequence). Trimming took 6 bases from V and 7 from J; bases not matched to a gene: 12. This CDR3 has 15 residues. This sequence originates from a woman in her 30s in good health. The specimen was blood. V is TRBV5-4 and J is TRBJ2-1; 8 bases line up with TRBD1. CDR3 amino acids: CASTHGAGGMNEQFF. The CDR3 region has the DNA TGTGCCAGCACCCACGGGGCAGGGGGCATGAATGAGCAGTTCTTC. The full variable domain, its missing parts supplied by reference TRBV5-4 and TRBJ2-1, is ETGVTQSPTHLIKTRGQQVTLRCSSQSGHNTVSWYQQALGQGPQFIFQYYREEENGRGNFPPRFSGLQFPNYSSELNVNALELDDSALYLCASTHGAGGMNEQFFGPGTRLTVL.